This T cell receptor beta chain is from a study of regulatory T cells in long-lasting Graves disease. Described time point: newly diagnosed GD, antithyroid drugs for less than 3 months. TCR sequences were obtained from RNA taken from PBMCs. Patients of an endocrinology department in Xi'an, China, were included. Construction of TCR beta libraries relied on iRepertoire HTBI primers and on Arm-PCR targeting CDR3 regions. Using its own MiXCR run on the multiplex PCR reads, TCRdb lists one record per CDR3 protein. The table lists about 530,000 distinct CDR3 sequences, around 15% of them singletons, with approximately 25% in the top ten. The CDR3 totals 16 residues. Looked up from germline, CDR1 is KGHSH and CDR2 is LQKENI. The V gene lost 6 bases and the J gene lost 2 bases, with 19 bases spanning the gap. The same data also contributed to another study, on T cells in Graves' hyperthyroidism and ophthalmopathy. As reported in that work: Diagnoses rested on clinical symptoms, serum thyroxine and TRAb, thyroid ultrasound and orbital computed tomography. Most thyroid clonotypes that were expanded above 0.001 also turned up in blood. A model of 13 V-J features distinguished ophthalmopathy from stable hyperthyroidism.

The TCR originated in a woman aged 35-60 years with Graves disease. This specimen was peripheral blood mononuclear cells (PBMCs), taken at new diagnosis, from a patient treated with antithyroid drugs. This sequence joins TRBV18 and TRBJ1-2; D unclear. The CDR3 is CASSPRVGFRNYGYTF. Here the CDR3 DNA reads TGTGCCAGCTCCCCCCGCGTGGGTTTTCGCAACTATGGCTACACCTTC.